This entry lists 14 T cell receptor beta chains sequenced from one sample in a study of blood T cell repertoires in COVID-19. Method: immunoSEQ multiplex PCR; TCRdb's copy keeps in-frame clones and lacks some. The table includes around 50,000 clones, about three quarters detected once. The sequenced sample was peripheral blood. The origin of the receptors is a human donor with active or convalescent COVID-19. The donor label of this sample is uncertain.

About this clone: A far more abundant clone sits one base away, making this likely a read error. The chain employs TRBV4-1 and TRBJ2-2; 8 bases map to TRBD2. CDR3 length: 15 residues. Germline V gives CDR1 MGHRA, CDR2 YSYEKL. V shed 11 bases, J shed 5 bases, and the junction held 13 bases outside the gene matches. The CDR3 nucleotides are TGCGCCCCCAGCCTGTCCGGGGGGGGGACCGGGGAGCTGTTTTTT. This encodes CAPSLSGGGTGELFF.

J is TRBJ1-3 and V is TRBV4-3; no firm D call. The length of the CDR3 is 15 residues. Germline CDR1 LGHNA, CDR2 YSLEER. V lost 0 bases and J lost 0, with 6 bases in between. The CDR3 is CASSQDRVSGNTIYF. DNA for the CDR3: TGCGCCAGCAGCCAAGATCGGGTCTCTGGAAACACCATATATTTT.

J is TRBJ2-3 and V is TRBV19; a weak D match, TRBD1 (6 bases). V lost 9 bases and J 4 bases, leaving 11 bases between the germline ends. Germline assignment: CDR1 LNHDA and CDR2 SQIVND (reference sequence). There are 12 residues in the CDR3. CDR3: CASRGRADTQYF. The DNA of the CDR3 is TGTGCCAGCAGGGGTAGGGCAGATACGCAGTATTTT.

The chain couples TRBV7-9 to TRBJ2-3, with 9 nucleotides matching TRBD2. The germline V gene has CDR1 SEHNR and CDR2 FQNEAQ (reference sequence). The junction had 2 bases not matched to a gene; V was cut back by 4 bases and J by 3 bases. The CDR3 spans 14 residues. The CDR3, as DNA: TGTGCCAGCAGCTGGACTAGCGCAACAGATACGCAGTATTTT. The encoded protein is CASSWTSATDTQYF.

This chain links TRBV19 with TRBJ2-7, with 7 bases lining up with TRBD1. The CDR3 has 15 amino acids. Trimming took 7 bases from V and 3 from J; bases not matched to a gene: 12. Germline CDR1 and CDR2: LNHDA and SQIVND (reference sequence). The CDR3: CASTLKGATGYEQYF. The CDR3 DNA reads TGTGCCAGTACGCTCAAGGGGGCGACCGGCTACGAGCAGTACTTC.

The chain employs TRBV6-5 and TRBJ1-2, with D unresolved. The CDR3 is 14 residues long. V gave up 0 bases and J gave up 4 bases, with 9 bases separating them. Germline V gives CDR1 MNHEY, CDR2 SVGAGI. The CDR3 region is CASSYSRETYGYTF. CDR3 bases: TGTGCCAGCAGTTACTCGAGGGAAACCTATGGCTACACCTTC.

V and J are TRBV24-1 and TRBJ2-1; 10 bases map to TRBD2. The CDR3 sequence is 17 residues long. Germline V gene data show CDR1 as KGHDR and CDR2 as SFDVKD. V lost 3 bases and J lost 7; bases outside the gene matches: 11. The CDR3 DNA reads TGTGCCACCAGTGATCCCCTAGCGGGAGTCAGTGGGAATGAGCAGTTCTTC. It encodes CATSDPLAGVSGNEQFF.

The chain links TRBV3-1 (or the pseudogene TRBV3-2) to TRBJ1-3; D not certain. There are 15 residues in the CDR3. V shed 5 bases and J shed 4 bases, with 15 bases lying between them. Germline-derived CDR1 and CDR2 are LGHDT and YNNKEL (reference sequence). The CDR3 sequence: CASSYTQEAGNTIYF. CDR3 sequence (DNA): TGTGCCAGCAGCTATACCCAGGAGGCGGGAAACACCATATATTTT.

V is TRBV5-1 and J is TRBJ2-2; TRBD1 matches at 11 bases. The V segment lost 3 bases and the J segment 4 bases; nucleotides outside the gene matches: 5. This CDR3 has 16 residues. Germline-derived CDR1 and CDR2 are SGHRS and YFSETQ. The CDR3 sequence: CASSSDRGRPTGELFF. DNA of the CDR3: TGCGCCAGCAGCTCGGACAGGGGGCGCCCCACCGGGGAGCTGTTTTTT.

The chain carries TRBV7-3 and TRBJ2-7, with 12 bases fitting TRBD2. CDR1 SGHTA and CDR2 FQGTGA come from the germline V gene. CDR3 length equals 15 residues. V lost 3 bases, J lost 2 bases, and 2 bases stayed unmatched. CDR3 loop: CASSFGLAGTYEQYF. CDR3 DNA sequence: TGTGCCAGCAGCTTCGGACTAGCGGGGACCTACGAGCAGTACTTC.

J is TRBJ2-3 and V is TRBV14; D call uncertain. Germline CDR1 SGHDN, CDR2 FVKESK. The CDR3 runs to 11 residues. V lost 5 bases, J lost 6 bases, and 6 bases lay in between. The CDR3 DNA sequence: TGTGCCAGCAGCAATATTGATACGCAGTATTTT. Translated: CASSNIDTQYF.

This clone was seen a handful of times. The chain carries TRBV18 and TRBJ1-2; the D is unclear. The CDR3 has 15 amino acids. With 4 bases removed from V and 6 bases from J, the gap between germline ends came to 18 bases. CDR1 is KGHSH and CDR2 is LQKENI in the germline V gene. The CDR3 DNA follows: TGTGCCAGCTCACTTGGGAAAGCGGCCGTCGATGGCTACACCTTC. Protein sequence: CASSLGKAAVDGYTF.

This clone was counted between two and nine times. The V call is TRBV19, the J call TRBJ2-1; 10 bases line up with TRBD2. V lost 9 bases and J lost 8; bases outside the gene matches: 7. The CDR3 is 13 amino acids. Germline V lookup: CDR1 LNHDA, CDR2 SQIVND (reference sequence). CDR3 coding DNA: TGTGCCAGCCCTAGCGGGAGTGGGGATGAGCAGTTCTTC. Amino acids: CASPSGSGDEQFF.

This sequence joins TRBV18 and TRBJ1-1; a weak D match, TRBD1 (6 bases). Germline CDR1 and CDR2: KGHSH and LQKENI. The CDR3 is 16 amino acids. Trimming shortened V by 2 bases and J by 5 bases, and 18 bases separated the two germline ends. CDR3 nucleotide sequence: TGTGCCAGCTCACCAACCCCCGGGGGGCGCCTGACTGAAGCTTTCTTT. As protein: CASSPTPGGRLTEAFF.